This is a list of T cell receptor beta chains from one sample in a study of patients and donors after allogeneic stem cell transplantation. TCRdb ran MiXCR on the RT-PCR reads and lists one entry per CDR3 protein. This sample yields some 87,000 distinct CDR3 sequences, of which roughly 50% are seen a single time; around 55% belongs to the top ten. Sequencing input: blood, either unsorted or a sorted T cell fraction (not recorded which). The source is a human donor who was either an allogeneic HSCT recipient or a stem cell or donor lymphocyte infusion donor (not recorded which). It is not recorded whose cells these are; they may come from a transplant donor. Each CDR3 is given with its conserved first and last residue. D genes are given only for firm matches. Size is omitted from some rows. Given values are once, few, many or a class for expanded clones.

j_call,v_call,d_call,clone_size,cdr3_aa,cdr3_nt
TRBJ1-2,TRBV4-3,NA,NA,CASSQELKQPYGYTF,TGCGCCAGCAGCCAAGAGCTCAAACAGCCCTATGGCTACACCTTC
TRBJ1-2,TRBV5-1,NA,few,CASSLDDINYGYTF,TGCGCCAGCAGCTTGGACGACATTAACTATGGCTACACCTTC
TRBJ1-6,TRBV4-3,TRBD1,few,CASSPSDRMYSPLHF,TGCGCCAGCAGCCCCTCGGACAGGATGTATTCACCCCTCCACTTT
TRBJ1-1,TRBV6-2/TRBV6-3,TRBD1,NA,CASSEQGAVTEAFF,TGTGCCAGCAGTGAACAGGGGGCCGTCACTGAAGCTTTCTTT
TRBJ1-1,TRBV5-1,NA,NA,CASSTTPKGATEAFF,TGCGCCAGCAGCACCACACCGAAGGGTGCAACTGAAGCTTTCTTT
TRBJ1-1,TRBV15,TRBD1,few,CATSIHRGLNTEAFF,TGTGCCACCAGCATACACAGGGGACTGAACACTGAAGCTTTCTTT
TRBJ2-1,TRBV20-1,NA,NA,CSAPTGVLNEQFF,TGCAGTGCTCCAACGGGAGTTCTTAATGAGCAGTTCTTC
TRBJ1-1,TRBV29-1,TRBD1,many,CSVGGQTGNTEAFF,TGCAGCGTTGGGGGACAGACAGGGAACACTGAAGCTTTCTTT
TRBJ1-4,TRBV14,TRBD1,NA,CASSQAGQGRSGEKLFF,TGTGCCAGCAGCCAAGCGGGACAGGGTAGATCTGGTGAAAAACTGTTTTTT
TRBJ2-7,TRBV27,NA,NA,CASQGSRRSYEQYF,TGTGCCAGTCAGGGGTCAAGGAGATCCTACGAGCAGTACTTC
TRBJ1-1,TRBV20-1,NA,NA,CSAKEGLDTEAFF,TGCAGTGCTAAGGAGGGCTTGGACACTGAAGCTTTCTTT
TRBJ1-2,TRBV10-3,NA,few,CAISEWRQGNDGYTF,TGTGCCATCAGTGAGTGGCGGCAGGGTAATGATGGCTACACCTTC
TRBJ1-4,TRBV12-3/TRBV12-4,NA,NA,CASSPSGEGLFF,TGTGCCAGCAGTCCCTCAGGGGAGGGACTGTTTTTT
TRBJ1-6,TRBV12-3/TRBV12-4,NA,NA,CASSPTASVYNSPLHF,TGTGCCAGCAGCCCGACAGCGAGCGTGTATAATTCACCCCTCCACTTT
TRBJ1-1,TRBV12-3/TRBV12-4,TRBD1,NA,CASSSYGTVNTEAFF,TGTGCCAGCAGTTCATACGGGACAGTGAACACTGAAGCTTTCTTT
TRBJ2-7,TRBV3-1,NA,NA,CASSQLASSYEQYF,TGTGCCAGCAGCCAACTGGCGAGCTCCTACGAGCAGTACTTC
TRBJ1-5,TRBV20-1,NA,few,CSVPDSASQPQHF,TGCAGTGTCCCTGACTCCGCAAGTCAGCCCCAGCATTTT
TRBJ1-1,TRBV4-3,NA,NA,CASSQGLSGTVNTEAFF,TGCGCCAGCAGCCAAGGCCTCTCCGGGACTGTGAACACTGAAGCTTTCTTT
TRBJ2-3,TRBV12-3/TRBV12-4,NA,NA,CASRPADRSTDTQYF,TGTGCCAGCAGGCCCGCGGATAGAAGCACAGATACGCAGTATTTT
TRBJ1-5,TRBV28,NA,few,CASSRYQPQHF,TGTGCCAGCAGCCGATATCAGCCCCAGCATTTT